This T cell receptor (beta chain) was found in a study of cytotoxic CD8 clonotypes in ibrutinib-treated CLL. General study points: Sustained-remission and progressing patients were not sampled at matched times. At the start, clonality exceeded age-matched healthy donors and followed circulating CD8+ T-cell counts. Once treatment began, public clonotypes, which were uncommon, contracted or stayed stable.

Sequencing was designed to attain a depth spanning 1 in 200,000 to 1 in 1 million T cells. Sequencing was performed with immunoSEQ multiplex PCR; in TCRdb, only in-frame clones are kept and a portion is missing. This table holds more than 200,000 clones, 70% found once. The ends were cut back, 4 bases at V and 9 bases at J, with 16 bases in the middle. The CDR3 consists of 13 residues. Germline CDR1 GTSNPN, CDR2 SVGIG (reference sequence). With regard to this clone: Its antigen is unknown.

This sample comprised PBMCs, obtained after 12 months of ibrutinib treatment. The receptor was derived from a human donor with chronic lymphocytic leukemia. The V call is TRBV30, the J call TRBJ2-1; possibly TRBD1 for D (5 bases). The CDR3 loop reads CAWTPTVRGEQFF. CDR3 in DNA: TGTGCCTGGACTCCGACAGTCCGAGGTGAGCAGTTCTTC.